The subject of this entry is one TCR beta chain. Its antigen is unknown. TCRdb's copy holds only in-frame clones and misses some; the assay was immunoSEQ multiplex PCR. The sample has about 110,000 clones; roughly 84% are singletons. The data are from a study of T cell responses to AZD1222 COVID-19 vaccine. Overall study results and limits: Elevations in Spike-specific TCR breadth and depth followed administration of two AZD1222 doses. Among those given AZD1222, only 5 to 7 were seropositive at baseline. The study reported that nearly half of spike-specific TCRs target unmutated variant regions.

Germline CDR1 reads GTSNPN; CDR2 reads SVGIG (reference sequence). The CDR3 has 12 amino acids. Trimming took 2 bases from V and 7 from J, leaving 9 bases between them. The gene calls are TRBV30 and TRBJ1-5; maybe TRBD1 (6 bases). The source of this sequence is an adult in good health. The source material was peripheral blood, sampled on day 0 of AZD1222 vaccination. The CDR3 loop is CAWSWGGQPQHF. The DNA for the CDR3 is TGTGCCTGGAGTTGGGGGGGCCAGCCCCAGCATTTT.